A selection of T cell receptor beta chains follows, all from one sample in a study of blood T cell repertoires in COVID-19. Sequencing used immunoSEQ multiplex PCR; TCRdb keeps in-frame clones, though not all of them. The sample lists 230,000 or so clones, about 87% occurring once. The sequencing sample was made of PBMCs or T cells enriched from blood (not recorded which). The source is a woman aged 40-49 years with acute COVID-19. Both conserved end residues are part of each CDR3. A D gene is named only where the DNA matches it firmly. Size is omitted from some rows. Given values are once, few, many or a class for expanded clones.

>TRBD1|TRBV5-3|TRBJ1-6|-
TGTGCCAGAAGCTTGCCGGACAGGGGAAGGAGATCACCCCTCCACTTT
CARSLPDRGRRSPLHF
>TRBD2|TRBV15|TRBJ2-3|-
TGTGCCACCAGCAGAGATTATCGGGGGGGCCCGACAGATACGCAGTATTTT
CATSRDYRGGPTDTQYF
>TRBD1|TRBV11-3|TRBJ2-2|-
TGTGCCAGCAGCAACAGGGGGCTGAACACCGGGGAGCTGTTTTTT
CASSNRGLNTGELFF
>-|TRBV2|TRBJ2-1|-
TGTGCCAGCAGGGGTCAGGTAATCTACAATGAGCAGTTCTTC
CASRGQVIYNEQFF
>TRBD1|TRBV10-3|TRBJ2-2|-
TGTGCCATCAGGCAAGGGGGCCCTAACACCGGGGAGCTGTTTTTT
CAIRQGGPNTGELFF
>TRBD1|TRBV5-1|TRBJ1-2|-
TGCGCCAGCAGCGAGGGGACAGGGGCTAACTATGGCTACACCTTC
CASSEGTGANYGYTF
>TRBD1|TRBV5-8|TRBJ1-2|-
TGTGCCAGCGGGACAGGGGGGGTGGACTATGGCTACACCTTC
CASGTGGVDYGYTF
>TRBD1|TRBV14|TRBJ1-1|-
TGTGCCAGCAGTCTACAGGGGGCATACACTGAAGCTTTCTTT
CASSLQGAYTEAFF
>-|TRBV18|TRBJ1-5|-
TGTGCCAGCTCACTGTCAGACGGAGGCAATCAGCCCCAGCATTTT
CASSLSDGGNQPQHF
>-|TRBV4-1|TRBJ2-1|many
TGCGCCAGCCGCGGACTAGGGGGAAGGGCCTACAATGAGCAGTTCTTC
CASRGLGGRAYNEQFF
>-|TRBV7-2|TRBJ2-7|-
TGTGCCAGCAGCTTAGCGGGGGGGCTTGAGCAGTACTTC
CASSLAGGLEQYF
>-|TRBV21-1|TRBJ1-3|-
TGTGCCAGCAGCAAAGCTGGCCGCCCCACTGGAAACACCATATATTTT
CASSKAGRPTGNTIYF
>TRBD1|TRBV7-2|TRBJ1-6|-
TGTGCCAGCAGCTACAGACAGGGGGATAATTCACCCCTCCACTTT
CASSYRQGDNSPLHF
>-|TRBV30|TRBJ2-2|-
TGTGCCTCAAGTGGGCAGGGAGGCACCGGGGAGCTGTTTTTT
CASSGQGGTGELFF
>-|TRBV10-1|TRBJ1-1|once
TGCGCCAGCAGTCCCCTCAGGGATCGAACTGAAGCTTTCTTT
CASSPLRDRTEAFF
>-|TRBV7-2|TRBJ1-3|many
TGTGCCAGCAGCCCAGGCAGTACCTCTGGAAACACCATATATTTT
CASSPGSTSGNTIYF
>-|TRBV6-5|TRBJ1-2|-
TGTGCCAGCAAGGCGGCCACCGATAACTATGGCTACACCTTC
CASKAATDNYGYTF
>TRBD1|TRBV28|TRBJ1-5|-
TGTGCCAGCAGACCCGGGACAGTGGGTCAGCCCCAGCATTTT
CASRPGTVGQPQHF
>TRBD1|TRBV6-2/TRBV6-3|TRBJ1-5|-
TGTGCCAGCAGCCTCCCGGGACAGGGAAGTTTTCAGCCCCAGCATTTT
CASSLPGQGSFQPQHF
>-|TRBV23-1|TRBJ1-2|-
TGCGCCAGCAGTCTTTTCAGAATTGGCTACACCTTC
CASSLFRIGYTF
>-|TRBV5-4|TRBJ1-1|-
TGTGCCAGCAGCCCTGAGGGCCGGGGGAACACTGAAGCTTTCTTT
CASSPEGRGNTEAFF
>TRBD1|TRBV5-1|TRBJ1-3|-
TGCGCCAGCAGCTTGGGAGGGACAGGCTCTGGAAACACCATATATTTT
CASSLGGTGSGNTIYF
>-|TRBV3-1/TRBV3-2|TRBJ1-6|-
TGTGCCAGCAGCCAAAATCTGAGGCTGACAGCTAATTTATCACCCCTCCACTTT
CASSQNLRLTANLSPLHF
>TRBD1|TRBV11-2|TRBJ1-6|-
TGTGCCAGCAGCCGAGGACAGGCCTATAATTCACCCCTCCACTTT
CASSRGQAYNSPLHF
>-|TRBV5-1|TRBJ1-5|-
TGCGCCAGCGCACGGGGATGGGGTCAGCCCCAGCATTTT
CASARGWGQPQHF
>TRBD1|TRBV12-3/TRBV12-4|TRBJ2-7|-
TGTGCCAGCAGTCTCTCGACAGGGCCCGAGCAGTACTTC
CASSLSTGPEQYF
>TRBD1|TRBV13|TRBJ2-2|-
TGTGCCAGCAGCCAGGCCGGGACAGGGTACACCGGGGAGCTGTTTTTT
CASSQAGTGYTGELFF
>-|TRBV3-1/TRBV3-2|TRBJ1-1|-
TGTGCCAGCAGCCAAGTCGGCAGGGCGGTTGAAGCTTTCTTT
CASSQVGRAVEAFF
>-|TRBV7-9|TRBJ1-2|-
TGTGCCAGCAGCCAGTCAACGGACAGCTATGGCTACACCTTC
CASSQSTDSYGYTF
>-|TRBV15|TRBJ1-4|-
TGTGCCACCAGCAGAGGGTCAGAGGCTAATGAAAAACTGTTTTTT
CATSRGSEANEKLFF
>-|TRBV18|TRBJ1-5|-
TGTGCCAGCTCACCACCAGGGGAGGGTCAGCCCCAGCATTTT
CASSPPGEGQPQHF